These 2 T cell receptor beta chains were sequenced from one sample in a study of T cells in tuberculosis. Assay: immunoSEQ multiplex PCR; the TCRdb copy retains only in-frame clones and omits some. The table shows some 41,000 clones, with around 93% occurring only once. The sequenced material came from PBMCs. Receptors originate from a donor aged 10-29 years with latent tuberculosis or without tuberculosis infection. Some clones in this sample may be carry-over from other donors' samples.

The J gene is TRBJ2-7, the V gene TRBV11-2; D unclear. Trimming removed 1 base from V and 3 bases from J, with 10 bases in between. Germline loops: CDR1 SGHAT, CDR2 FQNNGV. The CDR3 runs 14 residues. CDR3 sequence (DNA): TGTGCCAGCAGCTTAGGGCAGAGAGGCTACGAGCAGTACGTC. This encodes CASSLGQRGYEQYV.

The rearrangement uses TRBV4-3 and TRBJ1-2; 7 bases match TRBD1. Trimming removed 3 bases from V and 5 bases from J; junction bases left unmatched: 9. The germline V gene has CDR1 LGHNA and CDR2 YSLEER. The CDR3 extends over 15 amino acids. CDR3 sequence (DNA): TGCGCCAGCAGCCAGGAGACAGGGAGCTATTATGGCTACACCTTC. Its translation is CASSQETGSYYGYTF.